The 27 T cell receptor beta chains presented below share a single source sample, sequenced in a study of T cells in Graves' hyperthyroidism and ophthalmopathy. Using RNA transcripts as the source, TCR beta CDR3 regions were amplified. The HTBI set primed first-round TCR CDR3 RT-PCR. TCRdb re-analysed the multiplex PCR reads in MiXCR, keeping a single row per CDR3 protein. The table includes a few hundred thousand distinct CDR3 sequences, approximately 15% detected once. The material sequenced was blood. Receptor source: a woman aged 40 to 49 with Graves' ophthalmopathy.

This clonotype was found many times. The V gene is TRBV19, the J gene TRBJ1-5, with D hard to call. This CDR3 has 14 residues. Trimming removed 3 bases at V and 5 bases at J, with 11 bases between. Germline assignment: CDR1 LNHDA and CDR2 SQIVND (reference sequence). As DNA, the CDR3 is TGTGCCAGTAGTATGATGGGCGGCTATCAGCCCCAGCATTTT. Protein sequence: CASSMMGGYQPQHF.

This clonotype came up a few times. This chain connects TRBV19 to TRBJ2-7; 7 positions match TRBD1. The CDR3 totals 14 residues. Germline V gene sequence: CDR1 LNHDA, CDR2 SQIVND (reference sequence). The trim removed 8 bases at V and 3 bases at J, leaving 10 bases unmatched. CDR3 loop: CASSPGQYFYEQYF. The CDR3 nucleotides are TGTGCCAGTTCACCGGGACAGTATTTCTACGAGCAGTACTTC.

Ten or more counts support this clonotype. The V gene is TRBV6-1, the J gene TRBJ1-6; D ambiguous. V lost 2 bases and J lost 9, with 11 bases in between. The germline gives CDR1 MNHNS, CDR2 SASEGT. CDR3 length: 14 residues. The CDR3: CASSERTTSSPLHF. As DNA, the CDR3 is TGTGCCAGCAGTGAAAGGACCACGAGTTCACCCCTCCACTTT.

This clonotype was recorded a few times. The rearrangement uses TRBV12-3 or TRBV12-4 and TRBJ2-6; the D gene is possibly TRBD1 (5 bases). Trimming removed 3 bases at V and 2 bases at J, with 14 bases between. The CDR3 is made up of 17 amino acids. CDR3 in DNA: TGTGCCAGCAGTTTGTTCCGGAAGGGGCCTGGGGCCAACGTCCTGACTTTC. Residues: CASSLFRKGPGANVLTF.

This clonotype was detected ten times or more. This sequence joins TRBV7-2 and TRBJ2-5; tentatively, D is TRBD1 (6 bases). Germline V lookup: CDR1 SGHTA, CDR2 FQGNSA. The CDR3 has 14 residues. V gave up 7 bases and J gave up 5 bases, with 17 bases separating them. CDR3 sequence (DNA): TGTGCCAGCACCCGGGACACCCTGGGGGAGACCCAGTACTTC. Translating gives CASTRDTLGETQYF.

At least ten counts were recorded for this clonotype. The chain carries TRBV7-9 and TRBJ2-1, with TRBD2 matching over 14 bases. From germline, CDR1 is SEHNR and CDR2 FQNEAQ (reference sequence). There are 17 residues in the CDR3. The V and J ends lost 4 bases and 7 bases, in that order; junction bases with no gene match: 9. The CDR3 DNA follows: TGTGCCAGCAGCTCCCTGAGGGGACTAGCGGGAGTGAATGAGCAGTTCTTC. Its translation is CASSSLRGLAGVNEQFF.

The DNA of the CDR3 is TGCGCCAGCAGCCTAGAGCCAGGTTACGAAGTTCAAGCTTTCTTT. It yields the protein CASSLEPGYEVQAFF. This chain uses TRBV5-1 with TRBJ1-1; D gene unclear. CDR3 length: 15 residues. The V end lost 4 bases, the J end lost 9 bases, and 22 bases lay between the germline ends. CDR1 is SGHRS, CDR2 YFSETQ, per germline.

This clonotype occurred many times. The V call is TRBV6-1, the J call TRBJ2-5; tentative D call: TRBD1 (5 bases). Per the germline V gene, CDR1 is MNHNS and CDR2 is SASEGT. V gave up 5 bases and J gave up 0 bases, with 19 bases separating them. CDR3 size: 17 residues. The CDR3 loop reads CASSSYLGQSYQETQYF. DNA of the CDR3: TGTGCCAGCAGTTCCTATCTTGGACAATCGTACCAAGAGACCCAGTACTTC.

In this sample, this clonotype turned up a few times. This CDR3 is CASSGRDSMNTEAFF. The CDR3 DNA reads as TGCGCCAGCAGCGGGCGGGACAGCATGAACACTGAAGCTTTCTTT. This rearrangement joins TRBV5-1 to TRBJ1-1; TRBD1 agrees at 7 bases. From germline, CDR1 is SGHRS and CDR2 YFSETQ. Germline trimming cut 4 bases from V and 0 bases from J; bases unmatched to any gene: 6. This CDR3 region has 15 residues.

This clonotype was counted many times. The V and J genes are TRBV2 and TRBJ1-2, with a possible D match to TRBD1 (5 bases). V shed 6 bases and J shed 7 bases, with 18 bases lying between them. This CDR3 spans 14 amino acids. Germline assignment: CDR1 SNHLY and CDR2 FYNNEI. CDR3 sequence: CASRAITEGSGYTF. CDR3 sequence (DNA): TGTGCCAGCAGGGCCATCACGGAGGGGAGTGGCTACACCTTC.

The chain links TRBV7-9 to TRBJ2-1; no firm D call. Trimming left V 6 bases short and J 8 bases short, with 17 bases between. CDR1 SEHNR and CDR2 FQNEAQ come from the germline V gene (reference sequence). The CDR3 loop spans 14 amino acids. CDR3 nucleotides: TGTGCCAGCAGGAGCTCCAACTATCTGGATGAGCAGTTCTTC. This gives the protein CASRSSNYLDEQFF.

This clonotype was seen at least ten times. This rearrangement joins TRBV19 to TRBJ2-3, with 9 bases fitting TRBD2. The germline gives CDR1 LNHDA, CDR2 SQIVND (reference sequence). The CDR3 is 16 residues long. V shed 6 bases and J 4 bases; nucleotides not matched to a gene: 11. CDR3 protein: CASRNPSGETADTQYF. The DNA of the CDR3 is TGTGCCAGTAGAAACCCTAGCGGGGAGACTGCAGATACGCAGTATTTT.

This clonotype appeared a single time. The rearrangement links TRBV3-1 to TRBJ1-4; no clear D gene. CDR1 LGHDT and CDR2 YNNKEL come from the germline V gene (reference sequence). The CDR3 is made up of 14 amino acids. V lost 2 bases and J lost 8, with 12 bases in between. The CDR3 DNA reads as TGTGCCAGCAGCCAATTACGGAGTCGGGAAAAACTGTTTTTT. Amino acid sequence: CASSQLRSREKLFF.

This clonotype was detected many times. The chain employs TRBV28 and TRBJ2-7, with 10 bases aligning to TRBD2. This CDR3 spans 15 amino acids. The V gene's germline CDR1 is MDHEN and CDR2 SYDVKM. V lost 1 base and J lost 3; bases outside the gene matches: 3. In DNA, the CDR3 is TGTGCCAGCAGTTTATTGTCTAGCGGGAGCTACGAGCAGTACTTC. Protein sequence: CASSLLSSGSYEQYF.

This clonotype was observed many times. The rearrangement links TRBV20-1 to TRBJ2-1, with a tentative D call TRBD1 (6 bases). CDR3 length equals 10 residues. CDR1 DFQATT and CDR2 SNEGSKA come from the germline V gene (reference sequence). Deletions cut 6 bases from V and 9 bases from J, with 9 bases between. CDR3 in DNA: TGCAGTGCCCTAGGGGGTGAGCAGTTCTTC. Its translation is CSALGGEQFF.

Here the CDR3 DNA reads TGTGCCAGCAGCCGGGAAGGGGAGTCGGGTTTTACAGATACGCAGTATTTT. It codes for CASSREGESGFTDTQYF. The chain recombines TRBV9 with TRBJ2-3; the D gene could be TRBD1 or TRBD2 (5 bases each). There are 17 residues in the CDR3. Germline values: CDR1 SGDLS, CDR2 YYNGEE. V lost 4 bases to trimming and J lost 3 bases, with 21 bases between them.

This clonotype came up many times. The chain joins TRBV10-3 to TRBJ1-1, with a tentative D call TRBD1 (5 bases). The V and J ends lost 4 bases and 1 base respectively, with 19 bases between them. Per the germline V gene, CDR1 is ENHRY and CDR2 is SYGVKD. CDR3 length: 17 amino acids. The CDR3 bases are TGTGCCATCAGTGCATTCAGGAGGGGTAATGGGAACACTGAAGCTTTCTTT. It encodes CAISAFRRGNGNTEAFF.

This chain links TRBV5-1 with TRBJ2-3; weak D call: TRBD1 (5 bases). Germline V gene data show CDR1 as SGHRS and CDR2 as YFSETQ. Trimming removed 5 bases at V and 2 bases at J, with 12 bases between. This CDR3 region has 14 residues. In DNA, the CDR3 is TGCGCCAGCAGTAGTGACAGAGCCACAGATACGCAGTATTTT. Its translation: CASSSDRATDTQYF.

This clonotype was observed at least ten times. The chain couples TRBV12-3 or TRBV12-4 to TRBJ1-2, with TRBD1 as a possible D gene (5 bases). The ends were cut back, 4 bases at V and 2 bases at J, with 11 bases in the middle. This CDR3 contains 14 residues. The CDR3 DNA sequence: TGTGCCAGCAGTTACCGAGGGACCAACTATGGCTACACCTTC. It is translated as CASSYRGTNYGYTF.

CDR3 bases: TGTGCCAGCTCACCAATTACAGAGGGCACTGAAGCTTTCTTT. Its protein product is CASSPITEGTEAFF. This chain links TRBV6-2 or TRBV6-3 with TRBJ1-1, with D uncertain. The CDR3 sequence is 14 residues long. CDR1 is MNHEY, CDR2 SVGEGT, per germline. V was shortened by 8 bases and J by 4 bases, with 17 bases between the two germline ends.

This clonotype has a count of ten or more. In DNA, the CDR3 is TGCGCCAGCAGTAGGGACAGCTCAGATACGCAGTATTTT. Protein: CASSRDSSDTQYF. The rearrangement joins TRBV10-1 to TRBJ2-3; 7 bases map to TRBD1. V lost 5 bases and J lost 4; bases outside the gene matches: 3. The CDR3 covers 13 residues. The germline gives CDR1 WNHNN, CDR2 SYGVQD (reference sequence).

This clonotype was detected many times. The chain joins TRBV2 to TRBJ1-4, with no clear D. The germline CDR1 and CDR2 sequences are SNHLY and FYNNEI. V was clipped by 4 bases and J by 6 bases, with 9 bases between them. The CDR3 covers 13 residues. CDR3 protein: CASSAGSHEKLFF. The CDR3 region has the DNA TGTGCCAGCAGTGCGGGGTCCCATGAAAAACTGTTTTTT.

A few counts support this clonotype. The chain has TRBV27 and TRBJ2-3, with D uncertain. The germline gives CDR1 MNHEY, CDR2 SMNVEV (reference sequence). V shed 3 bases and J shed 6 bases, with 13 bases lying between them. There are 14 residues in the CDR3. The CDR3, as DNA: TGTGCCAGCAGTTTGTACACCAGCGTTGATACGCAGTATTTT. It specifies CASSLYTSVDTQYF.

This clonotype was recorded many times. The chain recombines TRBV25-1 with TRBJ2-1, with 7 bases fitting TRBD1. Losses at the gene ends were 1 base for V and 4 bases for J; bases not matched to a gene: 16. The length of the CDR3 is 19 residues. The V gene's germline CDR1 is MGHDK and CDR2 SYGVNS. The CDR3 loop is CASSEFTPTGVAKYNEQFF. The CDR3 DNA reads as TGTGCCAGCAGTGAATTTACCCCCACAGGGGTGGCCAAATACAATGAGCAGTTCTTC.

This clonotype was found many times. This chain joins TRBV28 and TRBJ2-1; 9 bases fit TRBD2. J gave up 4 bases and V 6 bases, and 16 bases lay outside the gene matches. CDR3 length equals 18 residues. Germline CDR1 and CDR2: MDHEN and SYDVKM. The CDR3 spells CASSQTRGWAGGYNEQFF. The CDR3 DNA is TGTGCCAGCAGCCAAACTCGAGGATGGGCGGGAGGGTACAATGAGCAGTTCTTC. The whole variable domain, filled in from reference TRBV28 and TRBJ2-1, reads DVKVTQSSRYLVKRTGEKVFLECVQDMDHENMFWYRQDPGLGLRLIYFSYDVKMKEKGDIPEGYSVSREKKERFSLILESASTNQTSMYLCASSQTRGWAGGYNEQFFGPGTRLTVL.

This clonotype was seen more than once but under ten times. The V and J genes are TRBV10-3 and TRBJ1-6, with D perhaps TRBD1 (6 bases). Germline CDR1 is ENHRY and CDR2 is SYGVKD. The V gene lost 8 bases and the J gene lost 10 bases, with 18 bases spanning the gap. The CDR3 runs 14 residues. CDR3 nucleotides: TGTGCCATCGGGGCTACAGGGAAGCACTCACCCCTCCACTTT. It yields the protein CAIGATGKHSPLHF.

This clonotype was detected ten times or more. The CDR3 sequence: CASSPLGTTNEKLFF. The DNA of the CDR3 is TGTGCCAGCTCACCCCTCGGGACAACTAATGAAAAACTGTTTTTT. The rearrangement links TRBV18 to TRBJ1-4; no clear D gene. The V gene lost 3 bases and the J gene lost 0 bases, with 8 bases spanning the gap. The CDR3 totals 15 residues. Germline CDR1 KGHSH, CDR2 LQKENI.